The rows below give T cell receptor beta chains drawn from one sample of a study of cytotoxic CD8 clonotypes in ibrutinib-treated CLL. Sequencing used immunoSEQ multiplex PCR; TCRdb keeps in-frame clones, though not all of them. The table has about 16,000 clones, 68% seen once; the top ten hold about 20%. The input for sequencing was PBMCs, taken before ibrutinib treatment. The origin of the receptors is a human donor with chronic lymphocytic leukemia. Both conserved end residues are part of each CDR3. D genes are given only for firm matches. Clone size, where shown, is once, few, many, or a class for clones that have expanded.

cdr3_aa cdr3_nt j_call v_call d_call clone_size
CASSVVGGRNQPQHF TGTGCCAGCAGTGTCGTTGGGGGCCGGAATCAGCCCCAGCATTTT TRBJ1-5 TRBV27 NA NA
CSQISGGGYRDTQYF TGCAGCCAGATTTCGGGGGGAGGTTATAGGGATACGCAGTATTTT TRBJ2-3 TRBV29-1 TRBD2 NA
CASSLGSLETQYF TGTGCCAGCAGCTTAGGTTCGTTAGAGACCCAGTACTTC TRBJ2-5 TRBV7-3 NA once
CASSYSYGNSYEQYF TGTGCCAGCAGTTACTCGTACGGGAACTCCTACGAGCAGTACTTC TRBJ2-7 TRBV6-5 NA few
CASSPTLGSFSSYNEQFF TGTGCCAGCTCACCAACACTTGGTTCCTTCTCCTCCTACAATGAGCAGTTCTTC TRBJ2-1 TRBV18 NA NA
CASSLRVWRGSETQYF TGTGCCAGCAGCTTGCGGGTCTGGCGGGGATCAGAGACCCAGTACTTC TRBJ2-5 TRBV7-9 NA once
CASSLASGGSGELFF TGCGCCAGCAGCTTGGCCTCGGGAGGATCCGGGGAGCTGTTTTTT TRBJ2-2 TRBV5-1 TRBD2 NA
CASSTEAGSTGELFF TGTGCCAGTAGTACAGAAGCTGGGAGCACCGGGGAGCTGTTTTTT TRBJ2-2 TRBV19 NA NA
CASSLGQGGSPLHF TGTGCCAGCAGCTTAGGACAGGGAGGATCACCCCTCCACTTT TRBJ1-6 TRBV7-2 TRBD1 NA
CASSQDRGTYEQYF TGCGCCAGCAGCCAAGATCGAGGGACCTACGAGCAGTACTTC TRBJ2-7 TRBV4-1 NA NA
CASGGGASYNEQFF TGTGCCAGCGGGGGTGGGGCCAGTTACAATGAGCAGTTCTTC TRBJ2-1 TRBV9 NA NA
CASSLRGNTEAFF TGTGCCAGCAGTTTACGGGGAAACACTGAAGCTTTCTTT TRBJ1-1 TRBV28 NA NA
CASSPSGTGMVYEQYF TGTGCCAGCAGCCCCTCGGGGACAGGGATGGTCTACGAGCAGTACTTC TRBJ2-7 TRBV28 TRBD1 NA
CATSRRTGYNSPLHF TGTGCCACCAGCAGGAGGACAGGCTATAATTCACCCCTCCACTTT TRBJ1-6 TRBV15 TRBD1 NA
CASSLGENEQYF TGCGCCAGCAGCTTAGGTGAGAACGAGCAGTACTTC TRBJ2-7 TRBV5-1 NA NA
CATSRVGYGEQYF TGTGCCACCAGCAGAGTAGGATACGGCGAGCAGTACTTC TRBJ2-7 TRBV15 NA NA
CASSSLTSGPYEQYF TGCGCCAGCAGCTCCCTTACTAGCGGACCTTACGAGCAGTACTTC TRBJ2-7 TRBV5-1 TRBD2 once
CASSLLGGSSGNTIYF TGTGCCAGCAGCTTACTGGGGGGGTCCTCTGGAAACACCATATATTTT TRBJ1-3 TRBV7-6 NA NA
CASSMDGDYGYTF TGTGCCAGTAGTATGGACGGTGACTATGGCTACACCTTC TRBJ1-2 TRBV19 NA NA
CASSRGQSTDTQYF TGTGCCAGCAGCAGGGGACAGAGCACAGATACGCAGTATTTT TRBJ2-3 TRBV6-6 TRBD1 NA
CASSLAGTGGRQPQHF TGTGCCAGCAGCCTAGCGGGGACAGGGGGCCGGCAGCCCCAGCATTTT TRBJ1-5 TRBV28 TRBD1 NA
CASSRDKGLNTEAFF TGTGCCAGCTCCCGAGATAAAGGGTTGAACACTGAAGCTTTCTTT TRBJ1-1 TRBV18 NA NA
CASRGLNQETQYF TGTGCCAGTAGGGGTCTTAACCAAGAGACCCAGTACTTC TRBJ2-5 TRBV19 NA few
CASRGDSLRGQPQHF TGTGCCAGCAGGGGGGACAGCCTTCGTGGGCAGCCCCAGCATTTT TRBJ1-5 TRBV2 TRBD1 few
CAWRDRGRNSPLHF TGTGCCTGGAGGGACAGGGGGAGGAATTCACCCCTCCACTTT TRBJ1-6 TRBV30 TRBD1 few
CASSLGRLNSYNEQFF TGCGCCAGCAGCTTGGGGCGGTTAAACTCCTACAATGAGCAGTTCTTC TRBJ2-1 TRBV5-1 NA NA
CASSQDNPSAYEQYF TGCGCCAGCAGCCAAGACAATCCCTCAGCCTACGAGCAGTACTTC TRBJ2-7 TRBV4-1 NA NA
CAMGAGLNTEAFF TGTGCCATGGGCGCAGGATTGAACACTGAAGCTTTCTTT TRBJ1-1 TRBV10-3 NA few
CASAPQRGDNEQFF TGTGCCAGTGCCCCCCAGCGAGGAGACAATGAGCAGTTCTTC TRBJ2-1 TRBV6-4 NA once
CASSPGKSGNYGYTF TGCGCCAGCAGCCCCGGTAAGTCCGGGAACTATGGCTACACCTTC TRBJ1-2 TRBV4-1 NA NA
CASSSMTGNTEAFF TGTGCCAGCAGCTCTATGACAGGGAACACTGAAGCTTTCTTT TRBJ1-1 TRBV7-9 NA NA
CASSLKGRGETQYF TGTGCCAGCAGCTTAAAAGGAAGAGGGGAGACCCAGTACTTC TRBJ2-5 TRBV7-6 NA NA
CASSLLRNTEAFF TGTGCCAGCAGTTTACTGAGAAACACTGAAGCTTTCTTT TRBJ1-1 TRBV28 NA once